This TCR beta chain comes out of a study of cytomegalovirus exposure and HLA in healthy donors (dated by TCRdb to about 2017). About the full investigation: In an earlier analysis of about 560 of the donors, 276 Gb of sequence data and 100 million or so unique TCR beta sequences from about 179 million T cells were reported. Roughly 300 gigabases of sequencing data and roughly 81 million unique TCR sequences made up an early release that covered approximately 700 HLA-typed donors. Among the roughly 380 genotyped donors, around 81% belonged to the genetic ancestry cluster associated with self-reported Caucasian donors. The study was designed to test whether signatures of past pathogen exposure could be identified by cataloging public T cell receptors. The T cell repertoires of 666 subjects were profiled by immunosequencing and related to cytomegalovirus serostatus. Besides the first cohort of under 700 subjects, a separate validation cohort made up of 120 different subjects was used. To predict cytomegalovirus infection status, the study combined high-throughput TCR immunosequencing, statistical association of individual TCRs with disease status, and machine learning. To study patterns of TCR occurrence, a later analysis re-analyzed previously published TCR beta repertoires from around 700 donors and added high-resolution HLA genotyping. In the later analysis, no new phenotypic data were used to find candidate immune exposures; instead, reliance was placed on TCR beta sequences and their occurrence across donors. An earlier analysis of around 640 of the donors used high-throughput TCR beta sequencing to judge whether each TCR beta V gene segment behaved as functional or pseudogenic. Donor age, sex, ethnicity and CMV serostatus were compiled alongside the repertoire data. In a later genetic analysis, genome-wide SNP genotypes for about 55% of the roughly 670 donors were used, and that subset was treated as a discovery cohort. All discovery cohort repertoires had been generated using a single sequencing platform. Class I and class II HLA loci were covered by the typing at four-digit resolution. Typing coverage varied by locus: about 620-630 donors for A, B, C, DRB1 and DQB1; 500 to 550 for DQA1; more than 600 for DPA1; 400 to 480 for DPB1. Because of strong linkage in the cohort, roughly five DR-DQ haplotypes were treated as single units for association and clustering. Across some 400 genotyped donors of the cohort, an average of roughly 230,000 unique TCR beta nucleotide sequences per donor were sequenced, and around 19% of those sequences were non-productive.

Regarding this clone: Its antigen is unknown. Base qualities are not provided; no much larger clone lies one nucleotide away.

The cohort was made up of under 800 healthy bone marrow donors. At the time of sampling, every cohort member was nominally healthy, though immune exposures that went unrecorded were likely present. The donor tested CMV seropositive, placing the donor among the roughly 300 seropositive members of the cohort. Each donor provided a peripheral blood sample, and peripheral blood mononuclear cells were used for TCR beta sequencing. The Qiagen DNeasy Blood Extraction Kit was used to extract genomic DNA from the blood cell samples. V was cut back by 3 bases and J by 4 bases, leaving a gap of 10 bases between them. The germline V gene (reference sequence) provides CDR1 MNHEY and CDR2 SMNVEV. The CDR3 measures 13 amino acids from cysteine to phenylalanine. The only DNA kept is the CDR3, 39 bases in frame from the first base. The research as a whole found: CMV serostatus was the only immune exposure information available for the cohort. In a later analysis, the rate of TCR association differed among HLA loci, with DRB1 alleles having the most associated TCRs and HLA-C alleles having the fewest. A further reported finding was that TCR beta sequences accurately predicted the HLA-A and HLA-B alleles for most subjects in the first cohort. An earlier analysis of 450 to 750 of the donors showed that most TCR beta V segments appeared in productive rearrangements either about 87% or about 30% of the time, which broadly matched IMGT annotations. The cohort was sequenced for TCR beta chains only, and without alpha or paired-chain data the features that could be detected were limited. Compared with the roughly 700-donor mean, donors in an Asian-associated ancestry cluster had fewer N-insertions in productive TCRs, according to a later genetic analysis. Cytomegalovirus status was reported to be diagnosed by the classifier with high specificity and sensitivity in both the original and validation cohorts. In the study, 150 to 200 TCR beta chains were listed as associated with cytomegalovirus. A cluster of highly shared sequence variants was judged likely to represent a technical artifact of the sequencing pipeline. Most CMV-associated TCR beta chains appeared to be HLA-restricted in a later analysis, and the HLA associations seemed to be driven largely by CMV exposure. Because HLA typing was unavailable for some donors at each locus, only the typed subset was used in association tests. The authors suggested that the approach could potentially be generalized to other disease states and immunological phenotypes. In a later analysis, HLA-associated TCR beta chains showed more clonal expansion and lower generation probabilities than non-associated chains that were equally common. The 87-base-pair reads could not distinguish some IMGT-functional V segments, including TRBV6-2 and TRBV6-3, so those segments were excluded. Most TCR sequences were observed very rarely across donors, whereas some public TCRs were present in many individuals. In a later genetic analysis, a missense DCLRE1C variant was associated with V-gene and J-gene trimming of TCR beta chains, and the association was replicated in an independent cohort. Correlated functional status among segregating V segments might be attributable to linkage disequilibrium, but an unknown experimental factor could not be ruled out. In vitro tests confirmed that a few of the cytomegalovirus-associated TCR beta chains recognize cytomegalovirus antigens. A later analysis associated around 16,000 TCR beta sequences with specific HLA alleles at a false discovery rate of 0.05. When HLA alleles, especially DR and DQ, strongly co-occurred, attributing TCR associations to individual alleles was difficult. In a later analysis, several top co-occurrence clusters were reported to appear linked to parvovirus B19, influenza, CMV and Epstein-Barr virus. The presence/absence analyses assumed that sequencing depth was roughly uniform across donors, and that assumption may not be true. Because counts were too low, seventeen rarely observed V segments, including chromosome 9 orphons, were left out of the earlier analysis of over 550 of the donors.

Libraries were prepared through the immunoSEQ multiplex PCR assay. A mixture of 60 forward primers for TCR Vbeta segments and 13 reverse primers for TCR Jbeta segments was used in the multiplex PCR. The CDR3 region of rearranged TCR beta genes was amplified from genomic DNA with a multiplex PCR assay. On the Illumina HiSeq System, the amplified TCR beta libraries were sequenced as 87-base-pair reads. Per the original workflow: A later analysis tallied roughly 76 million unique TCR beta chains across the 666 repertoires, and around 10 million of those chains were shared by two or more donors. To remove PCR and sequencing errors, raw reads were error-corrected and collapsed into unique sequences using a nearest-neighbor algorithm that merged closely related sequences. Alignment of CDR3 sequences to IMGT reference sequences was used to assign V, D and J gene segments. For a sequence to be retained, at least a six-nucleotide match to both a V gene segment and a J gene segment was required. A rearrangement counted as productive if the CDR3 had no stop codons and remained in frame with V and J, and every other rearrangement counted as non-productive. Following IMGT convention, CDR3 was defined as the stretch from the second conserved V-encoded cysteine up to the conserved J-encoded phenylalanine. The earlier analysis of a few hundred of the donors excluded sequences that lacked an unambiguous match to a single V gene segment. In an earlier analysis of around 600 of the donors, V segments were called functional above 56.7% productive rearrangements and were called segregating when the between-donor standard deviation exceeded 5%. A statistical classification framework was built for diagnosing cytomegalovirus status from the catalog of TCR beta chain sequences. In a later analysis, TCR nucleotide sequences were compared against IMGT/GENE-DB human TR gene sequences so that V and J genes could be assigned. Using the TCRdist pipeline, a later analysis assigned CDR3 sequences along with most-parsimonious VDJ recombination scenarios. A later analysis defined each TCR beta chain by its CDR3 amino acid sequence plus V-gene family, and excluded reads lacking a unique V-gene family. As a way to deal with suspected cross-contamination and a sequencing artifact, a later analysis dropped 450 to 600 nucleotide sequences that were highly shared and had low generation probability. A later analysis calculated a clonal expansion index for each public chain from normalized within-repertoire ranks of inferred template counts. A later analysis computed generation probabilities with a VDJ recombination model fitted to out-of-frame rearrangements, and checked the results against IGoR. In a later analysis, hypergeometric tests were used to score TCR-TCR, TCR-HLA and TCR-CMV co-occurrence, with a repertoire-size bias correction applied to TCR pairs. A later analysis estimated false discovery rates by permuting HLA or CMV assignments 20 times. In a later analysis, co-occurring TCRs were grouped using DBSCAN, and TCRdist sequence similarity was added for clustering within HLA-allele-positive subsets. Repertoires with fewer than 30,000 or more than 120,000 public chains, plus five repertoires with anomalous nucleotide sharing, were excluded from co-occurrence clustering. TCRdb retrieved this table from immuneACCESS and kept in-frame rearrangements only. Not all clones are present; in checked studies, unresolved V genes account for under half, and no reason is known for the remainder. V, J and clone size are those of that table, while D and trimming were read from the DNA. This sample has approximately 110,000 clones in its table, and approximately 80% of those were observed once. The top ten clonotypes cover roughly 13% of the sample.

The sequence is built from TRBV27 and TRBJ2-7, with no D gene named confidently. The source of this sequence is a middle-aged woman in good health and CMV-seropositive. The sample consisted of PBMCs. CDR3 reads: CASSFRPAYEQYF. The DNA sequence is TGTGCCAGCAGTTTCAGGCCTGCTTACGAGCAGTACTTC.